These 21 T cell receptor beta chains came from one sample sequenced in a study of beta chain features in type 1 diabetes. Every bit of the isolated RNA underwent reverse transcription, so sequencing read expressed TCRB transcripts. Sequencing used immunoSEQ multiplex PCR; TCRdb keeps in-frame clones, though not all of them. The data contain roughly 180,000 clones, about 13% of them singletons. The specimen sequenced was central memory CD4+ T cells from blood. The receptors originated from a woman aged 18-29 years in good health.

The chain's CDR3 is CASSLTSGRAEQYF. CDR3 in DNA: TGTGCCAGCAGTTTAACTAGCGGGAGGGCCGAGCAGTACTTC. The chain employs TRBV28 and TRBJ2-7; 13 positions agree with TRBD2. Germline trimming cut 2 bases from V and 6 bases from J; bases unmatched to any gene: 1. The CDR3 extends over 14 amino acids. CDR1 and CDR2 from the germline V gene are MDHEN and SYDVKM. Full variable domain (missing parts from reference TRBV28 and TRBJ2-7): DVKVTQSSRYLVKRTGEKVFLECVQDMDHENMFWYRQDPGLGLRLIYFSYDVKMKEKGDIPEGYSVSREKKERFSLILESASTNQTSMYLCASSLTSGRAEQYFGPGTRLTVT.

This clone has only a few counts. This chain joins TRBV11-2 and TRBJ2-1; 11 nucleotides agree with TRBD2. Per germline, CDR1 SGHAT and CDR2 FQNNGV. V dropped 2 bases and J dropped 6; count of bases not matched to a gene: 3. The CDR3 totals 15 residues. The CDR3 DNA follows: TGTGCCAGCAGCTTAACCACTAGCGGGAGCAATGAGCAGTTCTTC. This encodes CASSLTTSGSNEQFF. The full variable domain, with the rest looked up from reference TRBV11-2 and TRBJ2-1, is EAGVAQSPRYKIIEKRQSVAFWCNPISGHATLYWYQQILGQGPKLLIQFQNNGVVDDSQLPKDRFSAERLKGVDSTLKIQPAKLEDSAVYLCASSLTTSGSNEQFFGPGTRLTVL.

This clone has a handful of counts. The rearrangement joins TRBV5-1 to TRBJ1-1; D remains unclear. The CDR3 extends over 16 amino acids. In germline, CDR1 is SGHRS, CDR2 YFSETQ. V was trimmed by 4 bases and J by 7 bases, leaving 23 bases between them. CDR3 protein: CASSAGRLNRVLEAFF. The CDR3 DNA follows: TGCGCCAGCAGCGCGGGGAGGCTTAATCGGGTTCTTGAAGCTTTCTTT.

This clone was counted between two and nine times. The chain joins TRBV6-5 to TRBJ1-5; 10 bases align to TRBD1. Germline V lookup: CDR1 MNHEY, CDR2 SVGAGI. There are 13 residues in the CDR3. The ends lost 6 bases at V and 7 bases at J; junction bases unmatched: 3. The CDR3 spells CASSGQGGQPQHF. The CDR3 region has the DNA TGTGCCAGCAGCGGACAGGGGGGCCAGCCCCAGCATTTT.

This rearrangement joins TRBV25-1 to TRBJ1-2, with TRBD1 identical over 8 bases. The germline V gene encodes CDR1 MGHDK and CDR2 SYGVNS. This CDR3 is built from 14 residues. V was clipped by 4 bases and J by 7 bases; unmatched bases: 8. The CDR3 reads CASSVSRGPVGYTF. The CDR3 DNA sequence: TGTGCCAGCAGTGTTTCCAGGGGGCCTGTTGGCTACACCTTC.

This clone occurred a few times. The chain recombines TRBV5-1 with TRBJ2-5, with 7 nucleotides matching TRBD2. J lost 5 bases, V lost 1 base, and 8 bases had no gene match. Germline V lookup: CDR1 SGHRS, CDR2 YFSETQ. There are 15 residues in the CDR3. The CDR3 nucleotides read TGCGCCAGCAGCTTGCGAGCGGGAACGGGGGAGACCCAGTACTTC. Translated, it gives CASSLRAGTGETQYF.

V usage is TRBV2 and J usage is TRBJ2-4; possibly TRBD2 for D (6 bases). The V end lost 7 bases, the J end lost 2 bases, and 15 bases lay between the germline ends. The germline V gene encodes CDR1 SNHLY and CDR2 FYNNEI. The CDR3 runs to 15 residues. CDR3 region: CASTRDGGTKNIQYF. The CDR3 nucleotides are TGTGCCAGCACGCGGGATGGCGGAACCAAAAACATTCAGTACTTC.

Here the CDR3 reads CASSLSYGSSGANVLTF. In DNA form, the CDR3 reads TGTGCCAGCAGCTTAAGCTACGGTAGCTCTGGGGCCAACGTCCTGACTTTC. This chain connects TRBV7-9 to TRBJ2-6; D ambiguous. The length of the CDR3 is 17 residues. The ends were cut back, 2 bases at V and 0 bases at J, with 11 bases in the middle. Germline CDR1 is SEHNR and CDR2 is FQNEAQ (reference sequence).

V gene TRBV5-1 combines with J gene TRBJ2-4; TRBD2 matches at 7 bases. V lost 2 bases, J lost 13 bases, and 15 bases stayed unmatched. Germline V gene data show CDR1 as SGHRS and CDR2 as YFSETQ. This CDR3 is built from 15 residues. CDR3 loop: CASSFIGAGERGQYF. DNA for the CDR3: TGCGCCAGCAGCTTCATCGGGGCGGGAGAAAGAGGCCAGTACTTC.

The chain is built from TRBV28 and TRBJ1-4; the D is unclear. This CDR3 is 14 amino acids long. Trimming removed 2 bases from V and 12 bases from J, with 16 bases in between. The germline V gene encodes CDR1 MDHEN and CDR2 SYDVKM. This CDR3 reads CASSLVSGASELFF. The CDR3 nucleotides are TGTGCCAGCAGTTTAGTGTCGGGAGCTTCGGAACTGTTTTTT.

This CDR3 is CSITQGGTNEKLFF. As DNA, the CDR3 is TGCAGCATTACACAGGGGGGAACTAATGAAAAACTGTTTTTT. This chain uses TRBV29-1 with TRBJ1-4, with TRBD1 matching 8 bases. With V trimmed by 8 bases and J by 1 base, 6 bases remained unmatched. Germline-derived CDR1 and CDR2 are SQVTM and ANQGSEA. The length of the CDR3 is 14 residues.

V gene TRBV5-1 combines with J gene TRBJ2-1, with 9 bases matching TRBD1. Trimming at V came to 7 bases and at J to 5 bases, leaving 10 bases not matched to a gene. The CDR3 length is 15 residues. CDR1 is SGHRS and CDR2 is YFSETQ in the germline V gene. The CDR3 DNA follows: TGCGCCAGCGGAACTACCGGGACAGGGAACAATGAGCAGTTCTTC. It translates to CASGTTGTGNNEQFF.

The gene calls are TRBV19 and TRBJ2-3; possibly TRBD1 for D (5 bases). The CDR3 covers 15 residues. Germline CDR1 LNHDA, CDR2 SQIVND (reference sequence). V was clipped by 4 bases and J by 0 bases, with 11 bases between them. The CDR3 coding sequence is TGTGCCAGTAGTAAGGGGCCTTCTAGCACAGATACGCAGTATTTT. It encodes CASSKGPSSTDTQYF.

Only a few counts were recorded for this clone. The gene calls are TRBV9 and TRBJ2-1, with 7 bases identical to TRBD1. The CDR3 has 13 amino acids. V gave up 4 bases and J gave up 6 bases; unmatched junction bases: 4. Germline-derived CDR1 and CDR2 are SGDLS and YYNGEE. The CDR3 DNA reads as TGTGCCAGCAGCCGCGGACAGGTCAATGAGCAGTTCTTC. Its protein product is CASSRGQVNEQFF.

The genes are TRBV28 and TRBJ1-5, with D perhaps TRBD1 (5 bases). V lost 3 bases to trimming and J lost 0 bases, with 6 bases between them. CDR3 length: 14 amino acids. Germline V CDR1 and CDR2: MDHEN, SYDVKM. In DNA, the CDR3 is TGTGCCAGCAGTTTGACAGATAGCAATCAGCCCCAGCATTTT. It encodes CASSLTDSNQPQHF. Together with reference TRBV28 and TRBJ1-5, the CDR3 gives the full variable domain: DVKVTQSSRYLVKRTGEKVFLECVQDMDHENMFWYRQDPGLGLRLIYFSYDVKMKEKGDIPEGYSVSREKKERFSLILESASTNQTSMYLCASSLTDSNQPQHFGDGTRLSIL.

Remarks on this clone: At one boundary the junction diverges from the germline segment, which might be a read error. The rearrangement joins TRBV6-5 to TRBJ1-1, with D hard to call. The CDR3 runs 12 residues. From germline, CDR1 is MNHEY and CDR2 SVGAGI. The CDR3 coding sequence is TGTGCCAGCAGAACTAGGAACGCTGAAGCTTTCTTT. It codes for CASRTRNAEAFF.

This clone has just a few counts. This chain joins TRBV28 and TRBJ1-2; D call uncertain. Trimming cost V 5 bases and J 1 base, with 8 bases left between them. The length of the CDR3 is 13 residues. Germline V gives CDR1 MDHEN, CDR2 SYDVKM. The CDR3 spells CASSLQLNYGYTF. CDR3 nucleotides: TGTGCCAGCAGTCTGCAACTTAACTATGGCTACACCTTC.

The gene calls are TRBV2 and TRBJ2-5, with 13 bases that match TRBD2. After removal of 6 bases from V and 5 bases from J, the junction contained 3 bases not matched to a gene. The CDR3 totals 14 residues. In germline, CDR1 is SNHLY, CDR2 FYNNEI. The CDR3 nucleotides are TGTGCCAGCAGGACTAGCGGGAGGTGGGAGACCCAGTACTTC. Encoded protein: CASRTSGRWETQYF.

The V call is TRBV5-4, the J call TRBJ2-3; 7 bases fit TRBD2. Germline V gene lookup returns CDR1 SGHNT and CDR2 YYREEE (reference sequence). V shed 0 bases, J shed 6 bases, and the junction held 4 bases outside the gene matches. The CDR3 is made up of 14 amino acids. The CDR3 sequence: CASSLGTRSDTQYF. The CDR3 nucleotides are TGTGCCAGCAGCTTGGGGACTAGATCCGATACGCAGTATTTT.

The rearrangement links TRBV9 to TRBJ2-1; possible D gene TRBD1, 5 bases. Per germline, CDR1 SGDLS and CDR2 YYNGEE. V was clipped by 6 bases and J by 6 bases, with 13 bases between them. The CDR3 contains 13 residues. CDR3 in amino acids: CASTRTSSNEQFF. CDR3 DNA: TGTGCCAGCACCCGGACAAGCTCCAATGAGCAGTTCTTC.

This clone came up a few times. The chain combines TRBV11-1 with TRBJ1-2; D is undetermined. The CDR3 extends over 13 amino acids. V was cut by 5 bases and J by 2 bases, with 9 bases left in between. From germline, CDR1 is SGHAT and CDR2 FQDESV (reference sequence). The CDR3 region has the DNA TGTGCCAGCAGCCCTCACCTAAACTATGGCTACACCTTC. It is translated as CASSPHLNYGYTF.